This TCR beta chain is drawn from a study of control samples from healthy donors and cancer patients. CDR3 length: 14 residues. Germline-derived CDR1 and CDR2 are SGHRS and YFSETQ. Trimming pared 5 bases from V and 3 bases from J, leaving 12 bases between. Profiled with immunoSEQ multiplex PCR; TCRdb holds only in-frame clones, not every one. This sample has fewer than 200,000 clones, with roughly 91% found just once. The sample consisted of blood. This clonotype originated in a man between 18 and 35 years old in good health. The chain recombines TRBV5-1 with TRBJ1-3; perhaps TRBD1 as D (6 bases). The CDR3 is CASRPTGSGNTIYF. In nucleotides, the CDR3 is TGCGCCAGCAGGCCAACAGGGAGTGGAAACACCATATATTTT.